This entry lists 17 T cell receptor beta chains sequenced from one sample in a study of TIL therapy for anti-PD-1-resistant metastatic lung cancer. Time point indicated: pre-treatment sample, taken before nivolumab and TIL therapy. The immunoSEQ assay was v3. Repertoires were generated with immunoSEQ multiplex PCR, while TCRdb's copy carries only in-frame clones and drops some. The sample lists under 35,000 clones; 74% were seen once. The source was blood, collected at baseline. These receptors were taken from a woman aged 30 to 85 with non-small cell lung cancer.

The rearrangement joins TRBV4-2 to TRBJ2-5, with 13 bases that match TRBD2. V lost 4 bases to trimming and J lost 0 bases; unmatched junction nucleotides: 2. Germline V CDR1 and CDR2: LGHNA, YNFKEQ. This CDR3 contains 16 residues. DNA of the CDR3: TGTGCCAGCAGCCCTACTAGCGGGAGGGACCAAGAGACCCAGTACTTC. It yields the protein CASSPTSGRDQETQYF.

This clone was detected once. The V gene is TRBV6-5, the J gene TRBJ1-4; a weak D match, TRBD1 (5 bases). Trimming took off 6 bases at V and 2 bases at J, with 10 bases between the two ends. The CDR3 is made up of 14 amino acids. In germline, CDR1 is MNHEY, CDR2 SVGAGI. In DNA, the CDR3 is TGTGCCAGCAGACGGGGCTGGACTAATGAAAAACTGTTTTTT. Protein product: CASRRGWTNEKLFF.

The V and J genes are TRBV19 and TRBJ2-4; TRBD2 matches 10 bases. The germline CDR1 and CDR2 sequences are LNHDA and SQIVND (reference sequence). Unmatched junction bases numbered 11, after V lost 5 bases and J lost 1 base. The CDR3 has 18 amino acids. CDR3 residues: CASSPTSGKVLAKNIQYF. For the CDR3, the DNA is TGTGCCAGTAGTCCCACTAGCGGGAAGGTTTTGGCCAAAAACATTCAGTACTTC. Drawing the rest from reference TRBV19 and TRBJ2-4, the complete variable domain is DGGITQSPKYLFRKEGQNVTLSCEQNLNHDAMYWYRQDPGQGLRLIYYSQIVNDFQKGDIAEGYSVSREKKESFPLTVTSAQKNPTAFYLCASSPTSGKVLAKNIQYFGAGTRLSVL.

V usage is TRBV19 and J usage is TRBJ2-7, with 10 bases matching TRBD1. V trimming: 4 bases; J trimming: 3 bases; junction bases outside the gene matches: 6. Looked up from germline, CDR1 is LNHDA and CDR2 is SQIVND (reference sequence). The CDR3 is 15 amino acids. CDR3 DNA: TGTGCCAGTAGTAGTCGGGACAGGGGACACTACGAGCAGTACTTC. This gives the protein CASSSRDRGHYEQYF.

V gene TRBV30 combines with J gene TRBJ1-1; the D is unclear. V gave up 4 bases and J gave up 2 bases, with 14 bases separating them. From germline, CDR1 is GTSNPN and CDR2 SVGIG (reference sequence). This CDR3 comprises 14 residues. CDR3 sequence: CAWTRGTSNTEAFF. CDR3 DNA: TGTGCCTGGACCCGAGGAACGTCTAACACTGAAGCTTTCTTT.

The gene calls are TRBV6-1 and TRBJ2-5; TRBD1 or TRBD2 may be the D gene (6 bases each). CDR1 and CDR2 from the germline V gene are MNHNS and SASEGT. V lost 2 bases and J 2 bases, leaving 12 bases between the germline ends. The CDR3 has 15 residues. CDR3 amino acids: CASSELTGAQETQYF. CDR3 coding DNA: TGTGCCAGCAGTGAATTGACGGGGGCTCAAGAGACCCAGTACTTC.

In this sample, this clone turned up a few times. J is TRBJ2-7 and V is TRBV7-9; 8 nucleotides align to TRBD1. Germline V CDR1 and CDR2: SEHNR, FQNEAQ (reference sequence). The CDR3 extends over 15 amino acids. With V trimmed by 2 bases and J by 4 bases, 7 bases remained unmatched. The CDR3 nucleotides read TGTGCCAGCAGCTTATTCCCGGACAGGGCTTACGAGCAGTACTTC. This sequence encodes CASSLFPDRAYEQYF. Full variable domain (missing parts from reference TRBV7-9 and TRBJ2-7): DTGVSQNPRHKITKRGQNVTFRCDPISEHNRLYWYRQTLGQGPEFLTYFQNEAQLEKSRLLSDRFSAERPKGSFSTLEIQRTEQGDSAMYLCASSLFPDRAYEQYFGPGTRLTVT.

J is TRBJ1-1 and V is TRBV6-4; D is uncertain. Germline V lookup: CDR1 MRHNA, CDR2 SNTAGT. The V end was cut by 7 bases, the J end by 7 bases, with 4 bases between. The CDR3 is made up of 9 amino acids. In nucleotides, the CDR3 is TGTGCCAGCATTCTTGAAGCTTTCTTT. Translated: CASILEAFF.

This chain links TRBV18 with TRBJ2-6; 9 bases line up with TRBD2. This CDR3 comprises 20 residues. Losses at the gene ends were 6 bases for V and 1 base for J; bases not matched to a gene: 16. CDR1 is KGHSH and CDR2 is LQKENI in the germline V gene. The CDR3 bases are TGTGCCAGCTCCCGCTACGTTAGCGGGAGAGGATGGTCTGGGGCCAACGTCCTGACTTTC. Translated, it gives CASSRYVSGRGWSGANVLTF.

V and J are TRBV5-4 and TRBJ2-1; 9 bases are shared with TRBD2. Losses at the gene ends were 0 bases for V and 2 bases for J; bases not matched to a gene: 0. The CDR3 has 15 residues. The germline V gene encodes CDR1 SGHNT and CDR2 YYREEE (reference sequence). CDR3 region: CASSLGLAAYNEQFF. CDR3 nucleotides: TGTGCCAGCAGCTTGGGACTAGCGGCCTACAATGAGCAGTTCTTC.

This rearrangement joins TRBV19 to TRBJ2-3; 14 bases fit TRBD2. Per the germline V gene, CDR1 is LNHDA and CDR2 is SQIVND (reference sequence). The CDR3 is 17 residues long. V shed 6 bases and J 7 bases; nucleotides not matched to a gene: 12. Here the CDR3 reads CASREEGTSGSRNTQYF. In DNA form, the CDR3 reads TGTGCCAGTAGGGAAGAAGGGACTAGCGGGAGTAGGAATACGCAGTATTTT.

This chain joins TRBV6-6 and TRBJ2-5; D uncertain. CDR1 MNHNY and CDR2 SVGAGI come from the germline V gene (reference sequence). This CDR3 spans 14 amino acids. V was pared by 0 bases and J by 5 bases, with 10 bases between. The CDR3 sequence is CASSYSGSEETQYF. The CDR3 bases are TGTGCCAGCAGTTACTCCGGGTCTGAGGAGACCCAGTACTTC.

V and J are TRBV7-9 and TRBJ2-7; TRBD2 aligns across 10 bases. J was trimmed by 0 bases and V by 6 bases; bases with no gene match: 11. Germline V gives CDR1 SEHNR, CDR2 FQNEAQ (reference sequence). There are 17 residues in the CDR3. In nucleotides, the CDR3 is TGTGCCAGCAGTAACGGACTAGCGGTAAGGAGCTCCTACGAGCAGTACTTC. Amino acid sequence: CASSNGLAVRSSYEQYF. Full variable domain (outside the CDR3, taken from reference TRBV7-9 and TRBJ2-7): DTGVSQNPRHKITKRGQNVTFRCDPISEHNRLYWYRQTLGQGPEFLTYFQNEAQLEKSRLLSDRFSAERPKGSFSTLEIQRTEQGDSAMYLCASSNGLAVRSSYEQYFGPGTRLTVT.

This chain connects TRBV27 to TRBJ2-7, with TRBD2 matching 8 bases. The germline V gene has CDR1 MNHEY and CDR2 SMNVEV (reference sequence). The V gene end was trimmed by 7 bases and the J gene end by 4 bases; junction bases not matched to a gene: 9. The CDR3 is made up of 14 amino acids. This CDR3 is CASTSSGSRYEQYF. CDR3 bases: TGTGCCAGCACCTCAAGCGGGAGCAGGTACGAGCAGTACTTC.

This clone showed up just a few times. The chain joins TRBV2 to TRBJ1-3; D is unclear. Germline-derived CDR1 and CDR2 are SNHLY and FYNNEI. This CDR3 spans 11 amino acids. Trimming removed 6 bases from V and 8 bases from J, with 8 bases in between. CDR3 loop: CASRTLDTIYF. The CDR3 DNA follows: TGTGCCAGCAGAACTCTAGACACCATATATTTT.

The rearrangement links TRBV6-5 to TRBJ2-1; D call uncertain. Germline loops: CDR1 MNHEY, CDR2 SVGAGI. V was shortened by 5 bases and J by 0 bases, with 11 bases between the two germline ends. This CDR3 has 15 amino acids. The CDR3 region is CASSRSVSSYNEQFF. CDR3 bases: TGTGCCAGCAGTCGAAGCGTGAGCTCCTACAATGAGCAGTTCTTC.

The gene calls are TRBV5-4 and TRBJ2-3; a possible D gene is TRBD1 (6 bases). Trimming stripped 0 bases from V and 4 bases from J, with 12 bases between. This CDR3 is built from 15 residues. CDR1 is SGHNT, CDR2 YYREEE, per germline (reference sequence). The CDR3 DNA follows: TGTGCCAGCAGCTTGGATCAGGGGCTTTCAGATACGCAGTATTTT. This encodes CASSLDQGLSDTQYF.